This entry lists 9 T cell receptor beta chains sequenced from one sample in a study of cytomegalovirus exposure and HLA in healthy donors (dated by TCRdb to the late 2010s). Libraries were prepared through the immunoSEQ multiplex PCR assay. A mixture of 60 forward primers for TCR Vbeta segments and 13 reverse primers for TCR Jbeta segments was used in the multiplex PCR. TCRdb provides this immuneACCESS table in a form limited to in-frame rearrangements. Some clones are lacking; in checked studies, under half of them reflect an unresolved V gene, and why the rest are absent is not known. A total of 95,000 to 110,000 clones appear in this sample, around 67% of them only once. Of the sample, 13% to 15% falls within the top ten clones. Material for sequencing was PBMCs. These TCRs come from a middle-aged woman in good health and CMV-seropositive.

This sequence joins TRBV18 and TRBJ2-5; D is unresolved. The CDR3 contains 13 residues. CDR1 and CDR2 from the germline V gene are KGHSH and LQKENI. Trimming stripped 2 bases from V and 5 bases from J, with 9 bases between. CDR3 in amino acids: CASSPVTTETQYF. The CDR3 nucleotides are TGTGCCAGCTCACCAGTAACCACTGAGACCCAGTACTTC.

J is TRBJ2-7 and V is TRBV11-2, with D possibly being TRBD1 (6 bases). V was pared by 3 bases and J by 3 bases, with 12 bases between. This CDR3 is 14 amino acids long. From germline, CDR1 is SGHAT and CDR2 FQNNGV. In DNA form, the CDR3 reads TGTGCCAGCAGCTTTTCCAGGGGATACTACGAGCAGTACTTC. Amino acids: CASSFSRGYYEQYF.

Only a few counts were recorded for this clone. The chain is built from TRBV11-3 and TRBJ1-1, with D unresolved. Trimming left V 1 base short and J 1 base short, with 4 bases between. Germline CDR1 is SGHNT and CDR2 is YENEEA. The CDR3 is made up of 13 amino acids. This CDR3 reads CASSLAGNTEAFF. CDR3 DNA: TGTGCCAGCAGCTTAGCAGGGAACACTGAAGCTTTCTTT.

The chain combines TRBV2 with TRBJ2-5; 8 bases are shared with TRBD1. CDR3 length: 14 amino acids. J was trimmed by 3 bases and V by 4 bases; bases with no gene match: 4. CDR1 is SNHLY, CDR2 FYNNEI, per germline. CDR3 amino acids: CASSGTGSEETQYF. CDR3 nucleotide sequence: TGTGCCAGCAGTGGGACAGGGTCAGAAGAGACCCAGTACTTC. The complete variable domain, with remaining parts taken from reference TRBV2 and TRBJ2-5, reads EPEVTQTPSHQVTQMGQEVILRCVPISNHLYFYWYRQILGQKVEFLVSFYNNEISEKSEIFDDQFSVERPDGSNFTLKIRSTKLEDSAMYFCASSGTGSEETQYFGPGTRLLVL.

J is TRBJ2-7 and V is TRBV6-5, with 9 bases lining up with TRBD1. This CDR3 is built from 15 residues. Germline V gene lookup returns CDR1 MNHEY and CDR2 SVGAGI. V lost 0 bases, J lost 5 bases, and 5 bases stayed unmatched. CDR3 nucleotide sequence: TGTGCCAGCAGTTACTCGGACAGGGGTAAGGACGAGCAGTACTTC. It yields the protein CASSYSDRGKDEQYF.

This chain links TRBV7-6 with TRBJ2-2, with a possible D match to TRBD2 (6 bases). V was pared by 5 bases and J by 6 bases, with 16 bases between. Per germline, CDR1 SGHVS and CDR2 FNYEAQ. The CDR3 totals 15 residues. The CDR3 loop is CASSDSGRWAGELFF. DNA of the CDR3: TGTGCCAGCAGCGACTCGGGGAGGTGGGCCGGGGAGCTGTTTTTT.

The chain joins TRBV6-5 to TRBJ1-5; D possibly corresponds to TRBD1 (5 bases). Germline V gives CDR1 MNHEY, CDR2 SVGAGI. Trimming cost V 3 bases and J 4 bases, with 13 bases left between them. The CDR3 has 15 residues. The DNA of the CDR3 is TGTGCCAGCAGTTATGGGCCAGGGCATAATCAGCCCCAGCATTTT. Its protein product is CASSYGPGHNQPQHF.

The chain carries TRBV27 and TRBJ1-6; perhaps TRBD1 as D (5 bases). The germline CDR1 and CDR2 sequences are MNHEY and SMNVEV (reference sequence). The CDR3 is 14 residues long. V gave up 3 bases and J gave up 6 bases, with 9 bases separating them. CDR3 residues: CASSFLQGNSPLHF. CDR3 DNA sequence: TGTGCCAGCAGTTTTTTGCAGGGTAATTCACCCCTCCACTTT.

V and J are TRBV27 and TRBJ1-6; the D is unclear. The CDR3 extends over 15 amino acids. V lost 6 bases and J lost 9, with 18 bases in between. CDR1 MNHEY and CDR2 SMNVEV come from the germline V gene (reference sequence). The CDR3, as DNA: TGTGCCAGCAGCCAGATGGGGAGCGGTGGTTCACCCCTCCACTTT. Its translation: CASSQMGSGGSPLHF.